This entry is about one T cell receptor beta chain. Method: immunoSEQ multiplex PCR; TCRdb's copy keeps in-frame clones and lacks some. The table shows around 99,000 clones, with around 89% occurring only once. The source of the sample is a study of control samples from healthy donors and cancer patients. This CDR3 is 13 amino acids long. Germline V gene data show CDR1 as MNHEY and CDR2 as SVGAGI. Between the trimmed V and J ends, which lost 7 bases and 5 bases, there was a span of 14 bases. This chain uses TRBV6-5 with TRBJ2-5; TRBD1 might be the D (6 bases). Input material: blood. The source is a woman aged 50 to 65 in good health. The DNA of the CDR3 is TGTGCCAGCAACGAACAGGGTCGGGAGACCCAGTACTTC. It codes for CASNEQGRETQYF.